These T cell receptor beta chains were read from a single sample in a study of T cell responses to AZD1222 COVID-19 vaccine. Sequencing was performed with immunoSEQ multiplex PCR; in TCRdb, only in-frame clones are kept and a portion is missing. The profile shows 130,000 to 150,000 clones, around nine tenths of them singletons. Sequenced here: peripheral blood, sampled on day 0 of AZD1222 vaccination. Receptor source: an adult in good health. Both conserved end residues are part of each CDR3. Fields, in order: D gene, V gene, clone size, J gene, CDR3 protein, CDR3 DNA. The D gene is left open where the match is weak. Only part of the rows carry a size: once, few, many, or a class if the clone is expanded.

NA	TRBV14	NA	TRBJ1-1	CASSLMTGNTEAFF	TGTGCCAGCAGCCTGATGACAGGGAACACTGAAGCTTTCTTT
NA	TRBV6-5	NA	TRBJ2-5	CASSYSRAAQETQYF	TGTGCCAGCAGTTACTCGAGAGCGGCTCAAGAGACCCAGTACTTC
TRBD2	TRBV5-4	NA	TRBJ2-3	CASSTGGGLATRTDTQYF	TGTGCCAGCAGCACGGGGGGGGGACTAGCGACCCGCACAGATACGCAGTATTTT
NA	TRBV23-1	NA	TRBJ2-2	CASSRRKGRAGELFF	TGCGCCAGCAGCCGGCGTAAGGGTAGAGCCGGGGAGCTGTTTTTT
NA	TRBV4-1	NA	TRBJ1-4	CASSQRGGLRPINEKLFF	TGCGCCAGCAGCCAAAGGGGGGGCCTGCGGCCGATAAATGAAAAACTGTTTTTT
NA	TRBV28	NA	TRBJ2-5	CAGGPGPWQETQYF	TGTGCCGGAGGACCGGGACCTTGGCAAGAGACCCAGTACTTC
NA	TRBV15	NA	TRBJ2-7	CATSSPYSYEQYF	TGTGCCACCAGCAGTCCCTACTCCTACGAGCAGTACTTC
TRBD2	TRBV6-4	NA	TRBJ2-3	CASSPAGGADTQYF	TGTGCCAGCAGTCCAGCGGGAGGCGCAGATACGCAGTATTTT
NA	TRBV4-1	NA	TRBJ2-3	CASSQTWTTDTQYF	TGCGCCAGCAGCCAGACCTGGACCACAGATACGCAGTATTTT
TRBD1	TRBV5-5	once	TRBJ1-1	CASSLQGGVNTEAFF	TGTGCCAGCAGCTTACAGGGGGGAGTGAACACTGAAGCTTTCTTT
NA	TRBV7-7	NA	TRBJ2-5	CASSFERGVRETQYF	TGTGCCAGCAGCTTTGAGAGGGGGGTGAGAGAGACCCAGTACTTC
TRBD2	TRBV4-1	NA	TRBJ2-2	CASSQGGAGGGGLFF	TGCGCCAGCAGCCAAGGCGGGGCGGGAGGAGGTGGGCTGTTTTTT
NA	TRBV30	once	TRBJ1-3	CAWSVGGGNTIYF	TGTGCCTGGAGTGTCGGGGGAGGAAACACCATATATTTT
NA	TRBV5-4	few	TRBJ2-7	CASSRDTGPSYEQYF	TGTGCCAGCAGCCGTGATACAGGGCCTTCCTACGAGCAGTACTTC
TRBD1	TRBV27	NA	TRBJ1-2	CASSYRGYYGYTF	TGTGCCAGCAGTTACAGGGGATACTATGGCTACACCTTC
NA	TRBV11-2	NA	TRBJ1-6	CASSLGRGGNSPLHF	TGTGCCAGCAGCTTAGGACGGGGTGGGAATTCACCCCTCCACTTT
NA	TRBV6-5	once	TRBJ2-3	CASKGVVLDTQYF	TGTGCCAGCAAGGGGGTCGTTTTAGATACGCAGTATTTT
TRBD2	TRBV5-1	NA	TRBJ2-1	CASSAAVLAGGEQFF	TGCGCCAGCAGCGCTGCGGTTCTAGCGGGAGGTGAGCAGTTCTTC
NA	TRBV28	NA	TRBJ1-2	CASSPLRGDYGYTF	TGTGCCAGCAGTCCCCTTAGGGGGGACTATGGCTACACCTTC
NA	TRBV5-4	NA	TRBJ2-7	CASSLLPRPFQDEQYF	TGTGCCAGCAGCTTGCTCCCCCGGCCCTTCCAGGACGAGCAGTACTTC
NA	TRBV18	NA	TRBJ2-3	CASSPGGDTQYF	TGTGCCAGCTCACCAGGTGGGGATACGCAGTATTTT
TRBD2	TRBV29-1	NA	TRBJ2-7	CSVGPGTSGYEQYF	TGCAGCGTTGGTCCCGGGACTAGCGGCTACGAGCAGTACTTC
TRBD1	TRBV27	NA	TRBJ1-4	CASSSHRGAEKLFF	TGTGCCAGCAGTTCCCACAGGGGTGCTGAAAAACTGTTTTTT
TRBD2	TRBV7-9	NA	TRBJ2-1	CASSPPGLAIYNEQFF	TGTGCCAGCAGCCCTCCGGGACTAGCTATCTACAATGAGCAGTTCTTC
NA	TRBV6-4	NA	TRBJ2-6	CASSTVSGANVLTF	TGTGCCAGCAGTACAGTCTCTGGGGCCAACGTCCTGACTTTC
TRBD2	TRBV11-2	NA	TRBJ2-1	CASSLRPGLGPYNEQFF	TGTGCCAGCAGCTTAAGACCGGGACTAGGCCCATACAATGAGCAGTTCTTC
NA	TRBV9	NA	TRBJ1-5	CASSVGDNQPQHF	TGTGCCAGCAGCGTAGGGGATAATCAGCCCCAGCATTTT
NA	TRBV19	NA	TRBJ2-5	CASFETQYF	TGTGCCAGTTTTGAGACCCAGTACTTC
NA	TRBV12-3/TRBV12-4	few	TRBJ1-2	CASSRTGFYGYTF	TGTGCCAGCAGTAGGACCGGATTCTATGGCTACACCTTC
NA	TRBV2	NA	TRBJ2-3	CASIPSGGTPAYLDTQYF	TGTGCCAGCATCCCAAGTGGGGGGACCCCCGCTTACTTGGATACGCAGTATTTT
NA	TRBV25-1	NA	TRBJ1-1	CASSALSGQNTEAFF	TGTGCCAGCAGTGCCCTCTCTGGTCAGAACACTGAAGCTTTCTTT
NA	TRBV27	NA	TRBJ1-5	CASKQLSGGNQPQHF	TGTGCCAGCAAACAGTTGTCCGGGGGAAATCAGCCCCAGCATTTT
TRBD2	TRBV2	few	TRBJ2-3	CASSRGGSGRADTQYF	TGTGCCAGCAGTCGGGGAGGTAGCGGGAGGGCAGATACGCAGTATTTT
TRBD1	TRBV2	NA	TRBJ1-6	CASSGQGANSPLHF	TGTGCCAGCAGTGGACAGGGGGCGAATTCACCCCTCCACTTT
TRBD2	TRBV28	NA	TRBJ2-7	CASRQSGRGAYEQYF	TGTGCCAGCAGACAGAGCGGGAGGGGGGCCTACGAGCAGTACTTC
TRBD1	TRBV7-6	NA	TRBJ1-6	CASSAYPQGHNSPLHF	TGTGCCAGCAGCGCATACCCACAGGGGCATAATTCACCCCTCCACTTT
TRBD1	TRBV29-1	NA	TRBJ1-2	CSVEDPDRASYGYTF	TGCAGCGTTGAAGACCCGGACAGGGCCTCCTATGGCTACACCTTC
TRBD2	TRBV6-4	NA	TRBJ2-2	CASSELAGGSGELFF	TGTGCCAGCAGTGAATTAGCGGGAGGAAGCGGGGAGCTGTTTTTT
TRBD1	TRBV5-4	NA	TRBJ2-7	CASSRSGQGYEQYF	TGTGCCAGCAGCCGATCGGGACAGGGGTACGAGCAGTACTTC
NA	TRBV13	NA	TRBJ2-7	CASSPPWAGGNEQYF	TGTGCCAGCAGCCCCCCATGGGCCGGGGGAAACGAGCAGTACTTC
NA	TRBV5-5	NA	TRBJ1-4	CASSFYDLNEKLFF	TGTGCCAGCAGCTTTTACGACCTCAATGAAAAACTGTTTTTT
NA	TRBV5-4	once	TRBJ1-5	CASSPGGVQPQHF	TGTGCCAGCAGCCCTGGTGGGGTTCAGCCCCAGCATTTT
TRBD1	TRBV5-3	NA	TRBJ2-1	CARSRGARRQGPYPSDTHEQFF	TGTGCCAGAAGCCGAGGAGCGCGACGACAGGGTCCCTACCCTTCCGATACCCACGAGCAGTTCTTC
NA	TRBV6-1	NA	TRBJ1-2	CASSEAGGWAANYGYTF	TGTGCCAGCAGTGAAGCGGGGGGTTGGGCAGCTAACTATGGCTACACCTTC
TRBD1	TRBV5-4	NA	TRBJ1-1	CASSWGQGDTEAFF	TGTGCCAGCAGCTGGGGACAGGGGGACACTGAAGCTTTCTTT
TRBD1	TRBV5-1	NA	TRBJ2-7	CASSISTGVYEQYF	TGCGCCAGCAGCATATCGACAGGGGTCTACGAGCAGTACTTC
TRBD1	TRBV14	once	TRBJ2-7	CASSLRGQGFTEQYF	TGTGCCAGCAGCCTTCGCGGACAGGGATTCACCGAGCAGTACTTC
NA	TRBV3-1/TRBV3-2	NA	TRBJ2-5	CASSQEWETQYF	TGTGCCAGCAGCCAAGAATGGGAGACCCAGTACTTC
NA	TRBV20-1	few	TRBJ1-1	CSAKQEIEAFF	TGCAGTGCTAAACAGGAGATTGAAGCTTTCTTT
NA	TRBV6-1	NA	TRBJ1-6	CASSEMGTPLHF	TGTGCCAGCAGTGAAATGGGGACACCCCTCCACTTT
TRBD2	TRBV11-3	once	TRBJ2-7	CASSKAGTSDPADPYEQYF	TGTGCCAGCAGCAAAGCCGGGACTAGCGATCCCGCCGACCCCTACGAGCAGTACTTC
TRBD2	TRBV10-2	few	TRBJ2-3	CASRATSGGSTDTQYF	TGCGCCAGCAGGGCGACTAGCGGGGGTTCCACAGATACGCAGTATTTT
NA	TRBV5-1	once	TRBJ1-1	CASSFIGGAWTEAFF	TGCGCCAGCAGCTTTATAGGGGGGGCTTGGACTGAAGCTTTCTTT
TRBD1	TRBV18	NA	TRBJ1-1	CASSPRTGGNTEAFF	TGTGCCAGCTCACCTCGGACAGGAGGGAACACTGAAGCTTTCTTT